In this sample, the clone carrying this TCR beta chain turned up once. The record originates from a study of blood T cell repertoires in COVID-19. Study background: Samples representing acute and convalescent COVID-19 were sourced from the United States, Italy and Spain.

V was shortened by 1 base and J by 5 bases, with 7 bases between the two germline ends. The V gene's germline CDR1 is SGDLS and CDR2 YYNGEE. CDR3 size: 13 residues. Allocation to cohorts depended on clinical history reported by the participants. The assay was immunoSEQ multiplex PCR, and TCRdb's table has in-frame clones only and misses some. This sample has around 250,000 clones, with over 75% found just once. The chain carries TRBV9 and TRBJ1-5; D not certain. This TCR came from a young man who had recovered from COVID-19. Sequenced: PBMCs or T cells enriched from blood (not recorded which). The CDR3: CASSVTKYQPQHF. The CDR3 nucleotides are TGTGCCAGCAGCGTAACTAAATATCAGCCCCAGCATTTT.